This TCR beta chain emerged from a study of T cell repertoires in cytomegalovirus infection. Study at large: Shared public TCR beta signatures pointed to both CMV infection and a matching HLA type. Study results and caveats: The cumulative frequency of public TCR beta families distinguished individuals who carried CMV together with the relevant HLA. The study found HLA-C-restricted CMV-specific TCR beta clonotypes dominating the ex vivo response.

One entry per CDR3 protein, called by TCRdb with MiXCR from the reads. The sample carries a few hundred thousand distinct CDR3 sequences, over 15% recorded once. In its sample, this clonotype was seen a few times. Its target is unknown. The CDR3 runs to 14 residues. V shed 5 bases and J 5 bases; nucleotides not matched to a gene: 6. Germline CDR1 is SGHVS and CDR2 is FNYEAQ. This clonotype was sampled from a human donor in good health (CMV status not recorded). Some clones in this sample may be carry-over from other donors' samples. The specimen was CD8+ T cells from PBMCs. The rearrangement links TRBV7-6 to TRBJ2-1; 7 nucleotides align to TRBD1. The CDR3 reads CASSPWGTDNEQFF. CDR3 DNA: TGTGCCAGCAGCCCCTGGGGGACAGACAATGAGCAGTTCTTC.